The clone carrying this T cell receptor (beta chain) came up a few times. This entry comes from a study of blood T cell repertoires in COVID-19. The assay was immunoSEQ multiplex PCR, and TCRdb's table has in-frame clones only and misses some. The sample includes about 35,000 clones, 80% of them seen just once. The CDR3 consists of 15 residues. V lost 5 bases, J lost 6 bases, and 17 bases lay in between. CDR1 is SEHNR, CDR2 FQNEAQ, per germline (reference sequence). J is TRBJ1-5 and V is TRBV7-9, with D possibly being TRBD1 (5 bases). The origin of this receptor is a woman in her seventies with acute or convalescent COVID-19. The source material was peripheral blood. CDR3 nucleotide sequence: TGTGCCAGCAGCGATGACAGACGGGCCAGTCAGCCCCAGCATTTT. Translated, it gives CASSDDRRASQPQHF.